This is a list of T cell receptor beta chains from one sample in a study of T cell repertoires in aging, cancer and after chemotherapy. Each CDR3 protein gets one entry after TCRdb re-called the multiplex PCR reads with MiXCR. The sample shows thousands of distinct CDR3 sequences, roughly 30% of them seen only once. The sample taken for sequencing was blood. Receptors originate from a human donor in good health. Both conserved end residues are part of each CDR3.

j_gene: TRBJ2-2; v_gene: TRBV5-5; CDR3aa: CASSPTAKNTGELFF
j_gene: TRBJ1-4; v_gene: TRBV6-2/TRBV6-3; CDR3aa: CASRIGTGSEKLFF
j_gene: TRBJ2-3; v_gene: TRBV5-4; CDR3aa: CASSSGQLGNTQYF
j_gene: TRBJ1-4; v_gene: TRBV27; CDR3aa: CASSLFRGQGSPTLFF
j_gene: TRBJ2-5; v_gene: TRBV5-5; CDR3aa: CASSSASGGRETQYF
j_gene: TRBJ1-2; v_gene: TRBV12-3/TRBV12-4; CDR3aa: CASSLRSAEANYGYTF
j_gene: TRBJ2-1; v_gene: TRBV7-2; CDR3aa: CASSQQYDEQFF
j_gene: TRBJ2-7; v_gene: TRBV4-2; CDR3aa: CASSLPTGREQYF
j_gene: TRBJ1-2; v_gene: TRBV6-2/TRBV6-3; CDR3aa: CATLPGTTLYGYTF
j_gene: TRBJ2-2; v_gene: TRBV27; CDR3aa: CASSLFGTGLTGELFF
j_gene: TRBJ2-5; v_gene: TRBV18; CDR3aa: CASSPTRSPSPKTQYF
j_gene: TRBJ1-6; v_gene: TRBV6-5; CDR3aa: CASTIGSDNSPLHF
j_gene: TRBJ2-1; v_gene: TRBV19; CDR3aa: CASSIGTGPGGEQFF
j_gene: TRBJ1-1; v_gene: TRBV14; CDR3aa: CASSRGLLNTEAFF
j_gene: TRBJ1-4; v_gene: TRBV15; CDR3aa: CATSRGRTEKLFF
j_gene: TRBJ1-1; v_gene: TRBV19; CDR3aa: CANPAGRGESLNTEAFF
j_gene: TRBJ2-4; v_gene: TRBV7-6; CDR3aa: CASSLEARSRDIQYF
j_gene: TRBJ2-1; v_gene: TRBV28; CDR3aa: CALGKYNEQFF
j_gene: TRBJ1-2; v_gene: TRBV13; CDR3aa: CASSPHSQLVYGHTF
j_gene: TRBJ2-7; v_gene: TRBV6-5; CDR3aa: CASSLHRLFEQYF
j_gene: TRBJ2-2; v_gene: TRBV18; CDR3aa: CASSPRSLWKNTGELFF
j_gene: TRBJ1-2; v_gene: TRBV5-6; CDR3aa: CARSLEASIMDYGYTF
j_gene: TRBJ2-5; v_gene: TRBV15; CDR3aa: CATSRAPYQETQYF
j_gene: TRBJ1-1; v_gene: TRBV5-1; CDR3aa: CASSSRENTEAFF
j_gene: TRBJ2-3; v_gene: TRBV7-2; CDR3aa: CASTRAGSTDTQYF
j_gene: TRBJ1-1; v_gene: TRBV6-5; CDR3aa: CASSRDRGRNTEAFF
j_gene: TRBJ2-7; v_gene: TRBV5-5; CDR3aa: CASSLVDRDPWYF
j_gene: TRBJ2-1; v_gene: TRBV6-5; CDR3aa: CASSYSWLGASTYNEQFF
j_gene: TRBJ1-1; v_gene: TRBV6-5; CDR3aa: CASSLRTNTGANTEAFF
j_gene: TRBJ2-2; v_gene: TRBV10-3; CDR3aa: CAISESGPAAGELFF
j_gene: TRBJ2-2; v_gene: TRBV5-6; CDR3aa: CASSSRDGELFF
j_gene: TRBJ1-1; v_gene: TRBV19; CDR3aa: CASSWARAGENTEAFF
j_gene: TRBJ1-4; v_gene: TRBV30; CDR3aa: CAWSVGRGDEKLFF
j_gene: TRBJ1-1; v_gene: TRBV6-2/TRBV6-3; CDR3aa: CASTPQFMNTEAFF
j_gene: TRBJ1-1; v_gene: TRBV29-1; CDR3aa: CSVVAGTEAFF
j_gene: TRBJ1-1; v_gene: TRBV6-5; CDR3aa: CASSYSMGDTEAFF
j_gene: TRBJ1-1; v_gene: TRBV19; CDR3aa: CASSIQGALNTEAFF
j_gene: TRBJ2-1; v_gene: TRBV4-3; CDR3aa: CASSRFGTRDHEQFF
j_gene: TRBJ2-7; v_gene: TRBV6-1; CDR3aa: CASSENGPSYEQYF
j_gene: TRBJ2-7; v_gene: TRBV6-2/TRBV6-3; CDR3aa: CAVSQGFSYEQYF
j_gene: TRBJ2-1; v_gene: TRBV19; CDR3aa: CASEGQVYNEQFF
j_gene: TRBJ1-5; v_gene: TRBV18; CDR3aa: CASSLIQGKNQPQHF
j_gene: TRBJ1-5; v_gene: TRBV19; CDR3aa: CASSIPTGRSQPQHF
j_gene: TRBJ2-2; v_gene: TRBV24-1; CDR3aa: CATNGKNTGELFF
j_gene: TRBJ1-5; v_gene: TRBV12-3/TRBV12-4; CDR3aa: CASSLGAFQPQHF
j_gene: TRBJ2-7; v_gene: TRBV7-2; CDR3aa: CASSTRDNYEQYF
j_gene: TRBJ2-2; v_gene: TRBV12-3/TRBV12-4; CDR3aa: CASRAGELFF
j_gene: TRBJ1-5; v_gene: TRBV4-3; CDR3aa: CASSQDQGSNSNQPQHF
j_gene: TRBJ2-3; v_gene: TRBV19; CDR3aa: CASSARTGRTDTQYF